This T cell receptor (beta chain) appears in the sequencing data of a study of cytomegalovirus exposure and HLA in healthy donors. Data came from immunoSEQ multiplex PCR; TCRdb stores just in-frame clones and leaves some out. The sample holds 55,000 to 80,000 clones; 90% to 95% are singletons and the top ten take around 1.5%. Germline CDR1 is MNHNS and CDR2 is SASEGT. This CDR3 is 12 amino acids long. V was trimmed by 2 bases and J by 10 bases, leaving 9 bases between them. The chain combines TRBV6-1 with TRBJ2-1; D ambiguous. The source material was PBMCs. This TCR derives from a man between 18 and 29 years old in good health and CMV-seropositive. CDR3 residues: CASSELWAEQFF. In nucleotides, the CDR3 is TGTGCCAGCAGTGAACTATGGGCGGAGCAGTTCTTC.